Included here is one T cell receptor (beta chain) sequence, with context. The length of the CDR3 is 14 residues. The germline V gene encodes CDR1 MNHEY and CDR2 SMNVEV (reference sequence). Trimming cost V 5 bases and J 0 bases, with 8 bases left between them. This record comes from a study of T-cell memory formation after mild COVID-19. One entry per CDR3 protein results from TCRdb running MiXCR on the 5' RACE reads. The table has 200,000 or so distinct CDR3 sequences, 16% seen once. The sequence was collected from an adult woman who had mild COVID-19 (a few samples of this study predate the infection). Cell type and time point are not known. Input material: PBMCs or a T cell subset sorted from them (not recorded which). The chain joins TRBV27 to TRBJ2-1; D gene uncertain. DNA of the CDR3: TGTGCCAGCAGTGTTGGTAACTCCTACAATGAGCAGTTCTTC. Translated: CASSVGNSYNEQFF.